The present TCR beta chain was sequenced within a study of neurological immune-mediated disorders. The cDNA was generated through 5'RACE incorporating 10-nucleotide random UMIs. TCRdb processed the 5' RACE reads anew with MiXCR; each CDR3 protein has one entry. The sample includes 25,000 to 35,000 distinct CDR3 sequences, approximately 16% seen only once; the top ten take 4% to 5%. The trim removed 3 bases at V and 4 bases at J, leaving 9 bases unmatched. The CDR3 length is 17 residues. Germline CDR1 reads DFQATT; CDR2 reads SNEGSKA (reference sequence). This clonotype has ten or more counts. Time point indicated: technical triplicate 3.

The source material was CD4+ T cells from blood. This chain connects TRBV20-1 to TRBJ2-2; TRBD2 agrees at 12 bases. This receptor was identified in a female donor with HTLV-1-associated myelopathy (HAM/TSP). The CDR3 DNA reads as TGCAGTGCTAGTGGGCTAGCGGGAGGGCCGGGCACCGGGGAGCTGTTTTTT. This codes for CSASGLAGGPGTGELFF.